This TCR beta chain comes out of a study of shared clonotypes between healthy human individuals. Sequencing used immunoSEQ multiplex PCR; TCRdb keeps in-frame clones, though not all of them. The data hold 650,000 to 800,000 clones, with 72% observed a single time. The CDR3 runs 16 residues. The germline gives CDR1 SGHTA, CDR2 FQGNSA. J was trimmed by 1 base and V by 5 bases; bases with no gene match: 7. Sequenced: memory CD4+ T cells sorted from blood. Subset noted: CD45RA-negative fraction. This clonotype was sampled from a woman aged 25 to 45 in good health. The chain is built from TRBV7-2 and TRBJ2-3; 9 bases align to TRBD1. The CDR3 loop reads CASSARDRVGTDTQYF. CDR3 bases: TGTGCCAGCAGCGCCCGGGACAGGGTCGGCACAGATACGCAGTATTTT.